This T cell receptor beta chain is drawn from a study of regulatory T cells in long-lasting Graves disease. Regarding time point: newly diagnosed GD, antithyroid drugs for less than 3 months. TCR sequences were obtained from RNA taken from PBMCs. Collection of peripheral blood (around 10 milliliters) was done using EDTA tubes. The V segment lost 5 bases and the J segment 5 bases; nucleotides outside the gene matches: 10. The CDR3 runs to 16 residues. The germline CDR1 and CDR2 sequences are KGHSH and LQKENI. Library construction for TCR beta used iRepertoire HTBI primers and Arm-PCR of CDR3 regions. TCRdb reprocessed the multiplex PCR reads via MiXCR and lists one record per CDR3 protein. The sample contains 500,000 or so distinct CDR3 sequences, about 17% of which appear only once. The sample was also linked to a second study, of T cells in Graves' hyperthyroidism and ophthalmopathy. From that report: Over 18 months, lack of ophthalmopathy progression marked Graves' hyperthyroidism as stable. The hyperthyroidism was newly diagnosed and had lasted under 2 months; the patients were aged 18 to 65.

This receptor was obtained from a man aged 40-55 years with Graves disease. This chain uses TRBV18 with TRBJ2-1; 9 bases are a match to TRBD1. The source material was peripheral blood mononuclear cells (PBMCs), sampled at new diagnosis, from a patient treated with antithyroid drugs. The CDR3 loop reads CASSWKPGQGDNEQFF. DNA for the CDR3: TGTGCCAGCTCATGGAAACCGGGACAGGGTGACAATGAGCAGTTCTTC.